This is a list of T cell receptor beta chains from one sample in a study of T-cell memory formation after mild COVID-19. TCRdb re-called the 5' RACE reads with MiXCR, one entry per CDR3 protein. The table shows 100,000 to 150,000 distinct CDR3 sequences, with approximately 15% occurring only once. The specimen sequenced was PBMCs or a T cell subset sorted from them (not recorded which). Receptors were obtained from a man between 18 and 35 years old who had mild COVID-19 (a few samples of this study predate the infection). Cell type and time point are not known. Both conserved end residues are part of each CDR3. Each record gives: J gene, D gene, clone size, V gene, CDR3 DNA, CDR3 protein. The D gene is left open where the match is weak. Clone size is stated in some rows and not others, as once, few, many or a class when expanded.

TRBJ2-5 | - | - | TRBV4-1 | TGCGCCAGCAGCCAAGAGGTTAGACAGGAGACCCAGTACTTC | CASSQEVRQETQYF
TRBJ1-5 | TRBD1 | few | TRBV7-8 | TGTGCCAGCAGCGGGGACAGGGCATCCAATCAGCCCCAGCATTTT | CASSGDRASNQPQHF
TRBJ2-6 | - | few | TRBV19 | TGTGCCAGTGGAAACAGCGGTGGGGCCAACGTCCTGACTTTC | CASGNSGGANVLTF
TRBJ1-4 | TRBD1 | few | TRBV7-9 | TGTGCCAGCGTACAGGGGGCACGAGAAAAACTGTTTTTT | CASVQGAREKLFF
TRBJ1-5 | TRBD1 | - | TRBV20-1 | TGCAGTGCTAGTGCCCGACAGGGTCCTAGCAATCAGCCCCAGCATTTT | CSASARQGPSNQPQHF
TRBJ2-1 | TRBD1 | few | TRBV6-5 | TGTGCCAGCAGTCCGCCAGGGACAGTTGAGCAGTTCTTC | CASSPPGTVEQFF
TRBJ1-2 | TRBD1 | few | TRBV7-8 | TGTGCCAGCAGCTCCGGGACAGGGAACTATGGCTACACCTTC | CASSSGTGNYGYTF
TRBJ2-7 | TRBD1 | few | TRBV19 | TGTGCCAGTAGTATGGCCGGGACAGATCCATCCTACGAGCAGTACTTC | CASSMAGTDPSYEQYF
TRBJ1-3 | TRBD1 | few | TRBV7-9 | TGTGCCAGCAGCCCGCCACAGGGGATCTCCGGAAACACCATATATTTT | CASSPPQGISGNTIYF
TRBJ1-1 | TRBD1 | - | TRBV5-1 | TGCGCCAGCAGCTTTAACCGGGACAGGGGGTCGGTCACTGAAGCTTTCTTT | CASSFNRDRGSVTEAFF
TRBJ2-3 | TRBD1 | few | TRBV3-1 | TGTGCCAGCAGCCCCCGGGACAGGGGGCATCTGGACGCAGATACGCAGTATTTT | CASSPRDRGHLDADTQYF
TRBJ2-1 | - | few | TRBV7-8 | TGTGCCAGCAGCTTAGCAAGTGCCCTTTACAATGAGCAGTTCTTC | CASSLASALYNEQFF
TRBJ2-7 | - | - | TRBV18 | TGTGCCAGCTCACCACCGGCGGGCACCTACGAGCAGTACTTC | CASSPPAGTYEQYF
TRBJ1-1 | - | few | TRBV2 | TGTGCCAGCAGTGTACAGGGGAACACTGAAGCTTTCTTT | CASSVQGNTEAFF
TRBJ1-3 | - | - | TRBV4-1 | TGCGCCAGCAGCCACATAGGGCGTTCTGGAAACACCATATATTTT | CASSHIGRSGNTIYF
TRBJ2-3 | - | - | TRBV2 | TGTGCCAGCAGTGAAGGCGCGCACACAGATACGCAGTATTTT | CASSEGAHTDTQYF
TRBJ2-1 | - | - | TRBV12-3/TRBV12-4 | TGTGCCAGCAGTCCCGGACCCTACAATGAGCAGTTCTTC | CASSPGPYNEQFF
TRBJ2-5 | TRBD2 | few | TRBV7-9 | TGTGCCAGCAGCTTTGGGACTAGCGGGGGAGCGTACCAAGAGACCCAGTACTTC | CASSFGTSGGAYQETQYF
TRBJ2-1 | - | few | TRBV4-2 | TGTGCCAGCAGCCCCTTTGCTAGCCGGGACAATGAGCAGTTCTTC | CASSPFASRDNEQFF
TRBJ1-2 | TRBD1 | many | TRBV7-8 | TGTGCCAGCAGCCCGCGACAGGGTTTCTATGGCTACACCTTC | CASSPRQGFYGYTF
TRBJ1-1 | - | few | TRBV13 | TGTGCCAGCAGCCTGACAGTGGGAACTGAAGCTTTCTTT | CASSLTVGTEAFF
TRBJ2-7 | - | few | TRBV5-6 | TGTGCCAGCAGCTTGGGCAGTCCTTACGAGCAGTACTTC | CASSLGSPYEQYF
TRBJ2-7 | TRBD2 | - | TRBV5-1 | TGCGCCAGCAGCTCCGGACTAGCGGGAATGTACGAGCAGTACTTC | CASSSGLAGMYEQYF
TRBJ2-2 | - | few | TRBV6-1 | TGTGCCAGCACCAGTTCCACCGGGGAGCTGTTTTTT | CASTSSTGELFF
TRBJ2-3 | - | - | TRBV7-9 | TGTGCCAGCAGCTTAGTTGTTGGGCCAGATACGCAGTATTTT | CASSLVVGPDTQYF
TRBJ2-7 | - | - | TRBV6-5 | TGTGCCAGCCTTGGAGGAGCCGGCGGAGAGCAGTACTTC | CASLGGAGGEQYF
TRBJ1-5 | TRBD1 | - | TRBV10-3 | TGTGCCATCAGTGAGTCCGGAGACAGGGTAAATCAGCCCCAGCATTTT | CAISESGDRVNQPQHF
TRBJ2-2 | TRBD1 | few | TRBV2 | TGTGACAGCAGCAGGACAGGGACGAACACCGGGGAGCTGTTTTTT | CDSSRTGTNTGELFF
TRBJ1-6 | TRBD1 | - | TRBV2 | TGTGCCAGCACAGGGGGACAGGGTGGCTCACCCCTCCACTTT | CASTGGQGGSPLHF
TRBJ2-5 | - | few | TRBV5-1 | TGCGCCAGCAGCCCCGGGACCCGGGAGACCCAGTACTTC | CASSPGTRETQYF
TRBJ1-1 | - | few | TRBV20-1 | TGCAGTGCTGGGCGGGCGGAAACCGAAGCTTTCTTT | CSAGRAETEAFF
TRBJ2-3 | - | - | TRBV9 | TGTGCCAGCAGCGTAGCTGGAGGGTTAGATACGCAGTATTTT | CASSVAGGLDTQYF
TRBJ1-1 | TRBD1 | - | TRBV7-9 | TGTGCCAGCATCGAGGGGGCCGGCGCTGAAGCTTTCTTT | CASIEGAGAEAFF
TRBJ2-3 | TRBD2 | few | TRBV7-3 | TGTGCCAGCAGCCTGGGACTAGCGGGGACCACAGATACGCAGTATTTT | CASSLGLAGTTDTQYF
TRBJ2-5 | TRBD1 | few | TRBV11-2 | TGTGCCAGCAGCTTGCTGGGACAGCAAGAGACCCAGTACTTC | CASSLLGQQETQYF
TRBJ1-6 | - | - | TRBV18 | TGTGCCAGCTCACCAGCCGAGAGGTCACCCCTCCACTTT | CASSPAERSPLHF
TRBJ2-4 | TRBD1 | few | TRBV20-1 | TGCAGTGCAAAAGGGACAGTTGGCCCCCAAAACATTCAGTACTTC | CSAKGTVGPQNIQYF
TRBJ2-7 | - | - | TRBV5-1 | TGCGCCAGCAGCCGGGACGTAGGCTCCGAGCAGTACTTC | CASSRDVGSEQYF
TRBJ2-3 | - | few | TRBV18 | TGTGCCAGCTCACCTTCACTAACATCTAGCACAGATACGCAGTATTTT | CASSPSLTSSTDTQYF
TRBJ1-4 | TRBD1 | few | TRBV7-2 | TGTGCCAGCAACGGACAGGGAACTAATGAAAAACTGTTTTTT | CASNGQGTNEKLFF
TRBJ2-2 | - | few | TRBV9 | TGTGCCAGCAGCCGATTTAACACCGGGGAGCTGTTTTTT | CASSRFNTGELFF
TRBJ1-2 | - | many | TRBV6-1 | TGTGCCAGCAGAGGACAGTTCTATGGCTACACCTTC | CASRGQFYGYTF
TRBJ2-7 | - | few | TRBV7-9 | TGTGCCAGCAGCTTAGCGGAGGGAGGCGAGCAGTACTTC | CASSLAEGGEQYF
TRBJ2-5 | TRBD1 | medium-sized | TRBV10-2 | TGCGCCAGCAGCGACAGGGACAGGGGAGGAGAGACCCAGTACTTC | CASSDRDRGGETQYF